The next 24 T cell receptor beta chains were all read from a single sample in a study of cytomegalovirus exposure and HLA in healthy donors (dated by TCRdb to 2016 to 2017). The library was made by the immunoSEQ multiplex PCR assay. The multiplex PCR relied on a mix of 60 forward primers for TCR Vbeta segments and 13 reverse primers for TCR Jbeta segments. TCRdb retrieved this table from immuneACCESS and kept in-frame rearrangements only. Not all clones are present; in checked studies, unresolved V genes account for under half, and no reason is known for the remainder. This sample lists under 200,000 clones; 65% to 85% were detected once. In total, the top ten clones hold under 2.5% of the sample. Sequencing was performed on PBMCs. These TCRs come from a man between 60 and 75 years old in good health and CMV-seronegative.

The table lists this clone with a few counts. Germline and junction disagree at one end, which may indicate a read error. The chain uses TRBV29-1 and TRBJ2-5; D remains unclear. This CDR3 region has 12 residues. Germline V gene sequence: CDR1 SQVTM, CDR2 ANQGSEA. CDR3 sequence (DNA): TGCAGCGTTGCACAGCTCCAAGGGACCCAGTACTTC. Its protein is CSVAQLQGTQYF.

This chain links TRBV30 with TRBJ2-1, with D maybe TRBD2 (5 bases). This CDR3 is 14 amino acids long. Trimming stripped 0 bases from V and 9 bases from J, with 15 bases between. Germline V gene data show CDR1 as GTSNPN and CDR2 as SVGIG (reference sequence). DNA of the CDR3: TGTGCCTGGAGTGTACTACGGTACGAGGGTGAGCAGTTCTTC. It translates to CAWSVLRYEGEQFF.

The chain recombines TRBV5-1 with TRBJ2-2; no clear D gene. Germline CDR1 and CDR2: SGHRS and YFSETQ. The V end lost 1 base, the J end lost 0 bases, and 4 bases lay between the germline ends. The CDR3 is made up of 14 amino acids. CDR3 sequence: CASSLTANTGELFF. CDR3 DNA sequence: TGCGCCAGCAGCTTGACAGCGAACACCGGGGAGCTGTTTTTT.

The V gene is TRBV4-1, the J gene TRBJ2-5; D might be TRBD2 (6 bases). The assigned J gene may be wrong: the sequence end matches TRBJ2-7 better. The CDR3 runs to 15 residues. Germline V gives CDR1 MGHRA, CDR2 YSYEKL. CDR3 nucleotides: TGCGCCAGCAGCCTAAGGGAGGAGCGGGCCTCCGAGCAGTACTTC. Residues: CASSLREERASEQYF.

The chain carries TRBV29-1 and TRBJ2-3; D not resolved. CDR3 length equals 11 residues. V lost 6 bases, J lost 3 bases, and 7 bases lay in between. The germline gives CDR1 SQVTM, CDR2 ANQGSEA. The CDR3 is CSVDWTDTQYF. CDR3 bases: TGCAGCGTCGACTGGACAGATACGCAGTATTTT.

V is TRBV2 and J is TRBJ1-5; maybe TRBD1 (6 bases). This CDR3 is 16 amino acids long. V shed 1 base and J shed 4 bases, with 14 bases lying between them. Germline V CDR1 and CDR2: SNHLY, FYNNEI. The DNA for the CDR3 is TGTGCCAGCAGTGAAGGGACACCGAGGGGGAATCAGCCCCAGCATTTT. Protein product: CASSEGTPRGNQPQHF.

This clone has a handful of counts. A read error may account for a junction end that differs from germline. The rearrangement uses TRBV6-4 and TRBJ1-5; 7 nucleotides agree with TRBD1. Looked up from germline, CDR1 is MRHNA and CDR2 is SNTAGT. This CDR3 has 16 amino acids. The DNA for the CDR3 is TGTGCCAGCAGCCCTCAGACAGGGCAATTATTCCAGCCCCAGAATTTT. Amino acid sequence: CASSPQTGQLFQPQNF.

This chain joins TRBV28 and TRBJ2-5; TRBD1 matches at 11 bases. The CDR3 consists of 15 residues. V lost 6 bases, J lost 5 bases, and 8 bases stayed unmatched. From germline, CDR1 is MDHEN and CDR2 SYDVKM. In DNA form, the CDR3 reads TGTGCCAGCAGCCCCAGGACAGGGGGCATGGAGACCCAGTACTTC. Protein: CASSPRTGGMETQYF.

The genes are TRBV27 and TRBJ2-6; weak D call: TRBD1 (6 bases). The CDR3 is 20 residues long. Germline-derived CDR1 and CDR2 are MNHEY and SMNVEV (reference sequence). The V end lost 0 bases, the J end lost 0 bases, and 18 bases lay between the germline ends. This CDR3 reads CASSLSPTGRPRSGANVLTF. The CDR3 DNA reads as TGTGCCAGCAGTTTATCCCCTACAGGGAGACCACGCTCTGGGGCCAACGTCCTGACTTTC.

V is TRBV29-1 and J is TRBJ2-3; D gene ambiguous. The CDR3 runs to 13 residues. The V end was cut by 2 bases, the J end by 4 bases, with 10 bases between. The germline CDR1 and CDR2 sequences are SQVTM and ANQGSEA. Here the CDR3 reads CSVEPLPPDTQYF. The CDR3 region has the DNA TGCAGCGTTGAACCCCTCCCCCCAGATACGCAGTATTTT.

This chain links TRBV27 with TRBJ2-2; D possibly corresponds to TRBD1 (6 bases). V shed 6 bases and J shed 0 bases, with 17 bases lying between them. Germline-derived CDR1 and CDR2 are MNHEY and SMNVEV (reference sequence). This CDR3 contains 17 residues. CDR3 DNA sequence: TGTGCCAGCAGCTCTACCGCCGGGACAACGAACACCGGGGAGCTGTTTTTT. Protein: CASSSTAGTTNTGELFF.

The genes are TRBV2 and TRBJ2-5; D unclear. This CDR3 spans 13 amino acids. V was shortened by 2 bases and J by 5 bases, with 9 bases between the two germline ends. Germline V gives CDR1 SNHLY, CDR2 FYNNEI. The CDR3 region is CASSELSTETQYF. The CDR3 nucleotides read TGTGCCAGCAGTGAACTAAGTACTGAGACCCAGTACTTC.

This rearrangement joins TRBV10-3 to TRBJ2-7, with D maybe TRBD2 (5 bases). CDR1 and CDR2 from the germline V gene are ENHRY and SYGVKD. The CDR3 covers 12 residues. Between the trimmed V and J ends, which lost 6 bases and 2 bases, there was a span of 8 bases. CDR3 DNA sequence: TGTGCCATCAGCGACGGGACCTACGAGCAGTACTTC. Translating gives CAISDGTYEQYF.

The V call is TRBV6-4, the J call TRBJ1-1; D not certain. Germline V gene sequence: CDR1 MRHNA, CDR2 SNTAGT. The CDR3 is 14 amino acids. With 7 bases removed from V and 2 bases from J, the gap between germline ends came to 14 bases. The CDR3 DNA is TGTGCCAGCAACAAAGACATCGGAAACACTGAAGCTTTCTTT. Translation: CASNKDIGNTEAFF.

The genes are TRBV13 and TRBJ1-1; TRBD1 agrees at 8 bases. Germline V gives CDR1 PRHDT, CDR2 FYEKMQ (reference sequence). Losses at the gene ends were 1 base for V and 2 bases for J; bases not matched to a gene: 6. The CDR3 sequence is 16 residues long. CDR3 sequence (DNA): TGTGCCAGCAGCTTAGCTTGGACAGGGACTAACACTGAAGCTTTCTTT. It codes for CASSLAWTGTNTEAFF.

CDR3 nucleotides: TGTGCCAGCAGCTCACGACAGGGGGGTTACGAGCAGTACTTC. Protein product: CASSSRQGGYEQYF. The chain links TRBV5-6 to TRBJ2-7, with 9 bases that match TRBD1. The CDR3 is made up of 14 amino acids. Germline lookup yields CDR1 SGHDT and CDR2 YYEEEE. Trimming removed 3 bases from V and 4 bases from J; junction bases left unmatched: 5.

The V gene is TRBV18, the J gene TRBJ2-1, with 13 bases fitting TRBD2. Germline values: CDR1 KGHSH, CDR2 LQKENI. The CDR3 is 16 residues long. V shed 2 bases and J 8 bases; nucleotides not matched to a gene: 6. The chain's CDR3 is CASSPDGTSGIDEQFF. For the CDR3, the DNA is TGTGCCAGCTCACCAGATGGGACTAGCGGGATCGATGAGCAGTTCTTC. The full variable domain, completed using reference TRBV18 and TRBJ2-1, is NAGVMQNPRHLVRRRGQEARLRCSPMKGHSHVYWYRQLPEEGLKFMVYLQKENIIDESGMPKERFSAEFPKEGPSILRIQQVVRGDSAAYFCASSPDGTSGIDEQFFGPGTRLTVL.

The V and J genes are TRBV21-1 and TRBJ2-5; the table's TRBD2 call for D was not verified on the DNA. TRBV21-1 is a pseudogene locus. The CDR3 totals 19 residues. The CDR3 region has the DNA TGTGCCAGCAGCAAAGCTGGGACTAGCGGGAGTGTTGGAGAAGAGACCCAGTACTTC. Residues: CASSKAGTSGSVGEETQYF.

CDR3 region: CASSIAGVEDTQYF. CDR3 in DNA: TGTGCCAGCAGTATAGCGGGAGTAGAAGATACGCAGTATTTT. The chain links TRBV6-1 to TRBJ2-3, with 9 bases aligning to TRBD2. CDR3 length equals 14 residues. Germline values: CDR1 MNHNS, CDR2 SASEGT. Trimming removed 5 bases from V and 5 bases from J; junction bases left unmatched: 5.

In this sample, this clone turned up a few times. This chain connects TRBV5-5 to TRBJ1-6; TRBD1 might be the D (6 bases). The CDR3 loop spans 15 amino acids. CDR1 SGHKS and CDR2 YYEKEE come from the germline V gene (reference sequence). V was pared by 1 base and J by 6 bases, with 11 bases between. CDR3 nucleotide sequence: TGTGCCAGCAGCTTGAGGACAGCTAGTAATTCACCCCTCCACTTT. Its protein product is CASSLRTASNSPLHF.

The gene calls are TRBV4-2 and TRBJ2-3; TRBD2 agrees at 9 bases. Per germline, CDR1 LGHNA and CDR2 YNFKEQ. V gave up 4 bases and J gave up 4 bases; unmatched junction bases: 9. The length of the CDR3 is 16 residues. Here the CDR3 DNA reads TGTGCCAGCAGCCGAGAAACTAGCGGGCTATCAGATACGCAGTATTTT. Encoded protein: CASSRETSGLSDTQYF.

This chain connects TRBV6-5 to TRBJ2-3, with 7 positions matching TRBD1. The V gene's germline CDR1 is MNHEY and CDR2 SVGAGI. There are 13 residues in the CDR3. V shed 5 bases and J 7 bases; nucleotides not matched to a gene: 6. The CDR3: CASSNTGANTQYF. As DNA, the CDR3 is TGTGCCAGCAGTAATACAGGGGCAAATACGCAGTATTTT.

The chain is built from TRBV5-1 and TRBJ2-1, with TRBD2 matching over 9 bases. Unmatched junction bases numbered 1, after V lost 0 bases and J lost 3 bases. The CDR3 is made up of 15 amino acids. Germline loops: CDR1 SGHRS, CDR2 YFSETQ. CDR3 in DNA: TGCGCCAGCAGCTTGGGACTAGCGGACTACAATGAGCAGTTCTTC. Translated, it gives CASSLGLADYNEQFF.

The gene calls are TRBV5-1 and TRBJ2-1; 14 bases line up with TRBD2. The V and J ends lost 2 bases and 7 bases, in that order; junction bases with no gene match: 5. The germline gives CDR1 SGHRS, CDR2 YFSETQ. The CDR3 sequence is 16 residues long. This CDR3 reads CASSLLTSGGGNEQFF. The CDR3 DNA sequence: TGCGCCAGCAGCTTACTGACTAGCGGGGGGGGGAATGAGCAGTTCTTC. Using reference TRBV5-1 and TRBJ2-1 for the parts outside the CDR3, the full variable domain is KAGVTQTPRYLIKTRGQQVTLSCSPISGHRSVSWYQQTPGQGLQFLFEYFSETQRNKGNFPGRFSGRQFSNSRSEMNVSTLELGDSALYLCASSLLTSGGGNEQFFGPGTRLTVL.